A single sample gave rise to the 2 T cell receptor beta chains below, sequenced in a study of response to subunit inactivated influenza vaccine. TCRdb passed the RT-PCR reads through MiXCR, listing each CDR3 protein once. This table has some 850,000 distinct CDR3 sequences, around 18% appearing once. Source: PBMCs from blood, taken roughly 5 days after vaccination. These TCRs come from a man in his fifties who received an inactivated influenza vaccine.

The V and J genes are TRBV20-1 and TRBJ2-5; 8 bases are shared with TRBD2. Trimming removed 2 bases from V and 4 bases from J; junction bases left unmatched: 6. The CDR3 has 14 amino acids. CDR1 DFQATT and CDR2 SNEGSKA come from the germline V gene (reference sequence). CDR3 region: CSARRLAGPETQYF. CDR3 in DNA: TGCAGTGCTAGAAGGCTAGCGGGCCCAGAGACCCAGTACTTC.

This clonotype was seen a few times. J is TRBJ2-5 and V is TRBV6-1, with D perhaps assigned TRBD1 or TRBD2 (5 bases each). V lost 7 bases and J lost 5, with 17 bases in between. This CDR3 has 14 residues. Germline CDR1 is MNHNS and CDR2 is SASEGT. Here the CDR3 reads CASTAGPWGETQYF. As DNA, the CDR3 is TGTGCCAGCACCGCCGGGCCGTGGGGGGAGACCCAGTACTTC.